The 4 T cell receptor beta chains in this list originate from one sample, sequenced in a study of T cells in Graves' hyperthyroidism and ophthalmopathy (dated by TCRdb to between 2019 and 2020). Preparation of the library involved multiplex PCR. Reads for this sample came from an Illumina HiSeq 2000. The TCR beta CDR3 regions were amplified from the RNA transcripts. The TCR CDR3 was subjected to a first round of RT-PCR using the HTBI primer set and the Qiagen OneStep RT-PCR kit. The public reads were reanalyzed by TCRdb: fastp trimming at Q25, MiXCR alignment, in-frame beta chains only. Each CDR3 protein gets just one entry, which takes the most common genes and DNA from the rows behind it. The sample data list some 350,000 distinct CDR3 sequences, and about 16% of these were observed just once. Clones ranked in the top ten supply approximately 19% of the sample. The source material was blood. The receptors derive from a woman aged 55-69 years with Graves' ophthalmopathy.

The chain uses TRBV5-1 and TRBJ2-1; 10 nucleotides agree with TRBD2. Germline V gene lookup returns CDR1 SGHRS and CDR2 YFSETQ. The CDR3 is 15 residues long. V was clipped by 0 bases and J by 6 bases; unmatched bases: 3. This CDR3 is CASSLALAGVNEQFF. CDR3 in DNA: TGCGCCAGCAGCTTGGCCCTAGCGGGAGTCAATGAGCAGTTCTTC.

As DNA, the CDR3 is TGTGCCAGCAGCGTTTCGGGGACAGGGGGCGAGCAGTACTTC. Residues: CASSVSGTGGEQYF. J is TRBJ2-7 and V is TRBV9; 11 nucleotides line up with TRBD1. Germline CDR1 reads SGDLS; CDR2 reads YYNGEE. The CDR3 consists of 14 residues. V shed 2 bases, J shed 6 bases, and the junction held 4 bases outside the gene matches.

The chain has TRBV5-6 and TRBJ1-6; no firm D call. Germline CDR1 is SGHDT and CDR2 is YYEEEE. This CDR3 region has 14 residues. With 3 bases removed from V and 7 bases from J, the gap between germline ends came to 11 bases. The CDR3 reads CASSSGLENSPLHF. The CDR3 DNA follows: TGTGCCAGCAGCTCAGGCCTTGAGAATTCACCCCTCCACTTT.

The chain carries TRBV20-1 and TRBJ2-2, with a possible D match to TRBD2 (5 bases). The CDR3 spans 16 residues. Germline CDR1 is DFQATT and CDR2 is SNEGSKA (reference sequence). Trimming left V 0 bases short and J 4 bases short, with 15 bases between. The CDR3, as DNA: TGCAGTGCTAGAGATCCGGCTAGCCAAGCCACCGGGGAGCTGTTTTTT. It yields the protein CSARDPASQATGELFF.